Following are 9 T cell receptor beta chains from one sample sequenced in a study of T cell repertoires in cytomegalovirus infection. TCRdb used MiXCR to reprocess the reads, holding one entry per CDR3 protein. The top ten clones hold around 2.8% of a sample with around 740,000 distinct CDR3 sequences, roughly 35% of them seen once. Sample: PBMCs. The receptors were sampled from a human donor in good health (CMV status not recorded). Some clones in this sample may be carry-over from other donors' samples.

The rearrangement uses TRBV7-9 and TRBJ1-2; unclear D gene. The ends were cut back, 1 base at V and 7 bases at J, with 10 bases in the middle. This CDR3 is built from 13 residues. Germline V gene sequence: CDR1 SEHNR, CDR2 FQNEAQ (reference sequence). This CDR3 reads CASSLGQSGGYTF. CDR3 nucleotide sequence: TGTGCCAGCAGCTTAGGGCAGTCGGGTGGCTACACCTTC.

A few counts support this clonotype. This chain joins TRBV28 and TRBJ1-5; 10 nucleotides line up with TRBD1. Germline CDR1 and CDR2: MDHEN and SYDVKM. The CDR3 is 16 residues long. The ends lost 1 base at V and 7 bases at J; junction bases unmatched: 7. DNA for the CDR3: TGTGCCAGCAGTTTATCGGGACAGGGGATTCGACAGCCCCAGCATTTT. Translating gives CASSLSGQGIRQPQHF.

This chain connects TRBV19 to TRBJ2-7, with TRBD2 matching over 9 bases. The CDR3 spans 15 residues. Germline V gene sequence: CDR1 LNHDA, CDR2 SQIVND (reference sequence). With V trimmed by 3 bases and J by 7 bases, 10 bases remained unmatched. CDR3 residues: CASSMTEAGGGEQYF. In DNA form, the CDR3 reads TGTGCCAGTAGTATGACGGAAGCGGGAGGTGGAGAGCAGTACTTC. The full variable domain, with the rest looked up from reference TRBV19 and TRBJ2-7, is DGGITQSPKYLFRKEGQNVTLSCEQNLNHDAMYWYRQDPGQGLRLIYYSQIVNDFQKGDIAEGYSVSREKKESFPLTVTSAQKNPTAFYLCASSMTEAGGGEQYFGPGTRLTVT.

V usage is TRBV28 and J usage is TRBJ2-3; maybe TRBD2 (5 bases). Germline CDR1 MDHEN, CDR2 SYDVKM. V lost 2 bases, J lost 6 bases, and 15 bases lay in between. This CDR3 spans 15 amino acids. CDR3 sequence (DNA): TGTGCCAGCAGTTTAGCCCCCGCGGAGGCTGATACGCAGTATTTT. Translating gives CASSLAPAEADTQYF. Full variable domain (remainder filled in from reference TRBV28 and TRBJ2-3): DVKVTQSSRYLVKRTGEKVFLECVQDMDHENMFWYRQDPGLGLRLIYFSYDVKMKEKGDIPEGYSVSREKKERFSLILESASTNQTSMYLCASSLAPAEADTQYFGPGTRLTVL.

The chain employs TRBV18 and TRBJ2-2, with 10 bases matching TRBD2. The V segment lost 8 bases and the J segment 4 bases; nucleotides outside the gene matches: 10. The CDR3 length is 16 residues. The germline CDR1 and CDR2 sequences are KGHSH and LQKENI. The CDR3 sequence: CASTIASGRSTGELFF. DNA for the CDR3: TGTGCCAGCACGATCGCTAGCGGGAGATCCACCGGGGAGCTGTTTTTT.

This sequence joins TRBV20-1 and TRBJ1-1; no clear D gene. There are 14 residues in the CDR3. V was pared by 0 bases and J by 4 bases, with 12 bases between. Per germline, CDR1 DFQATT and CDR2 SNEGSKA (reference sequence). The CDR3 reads CSARDNPWGTEAFF. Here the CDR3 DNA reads TGCAGTGCTAGAGATAACCCCTGGGGCACTGAAGCTTTCTTT.

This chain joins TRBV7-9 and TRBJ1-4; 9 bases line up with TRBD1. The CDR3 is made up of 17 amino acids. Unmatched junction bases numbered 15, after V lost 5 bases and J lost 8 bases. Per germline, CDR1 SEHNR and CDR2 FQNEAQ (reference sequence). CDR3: CASSPGTGKGRSEKLFF. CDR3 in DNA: TGTGCCAGCAGCCCTGGGACAGGGAAGGGGAGAAGCGAAAAACTGTTTTTT.

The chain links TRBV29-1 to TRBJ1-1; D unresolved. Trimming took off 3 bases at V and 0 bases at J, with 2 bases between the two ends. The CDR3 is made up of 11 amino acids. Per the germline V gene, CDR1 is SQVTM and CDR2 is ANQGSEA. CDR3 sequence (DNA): TGCAGCGTTGAGCTGAACACTGAAGCTTTCTTT. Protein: CSVELNTEAFF. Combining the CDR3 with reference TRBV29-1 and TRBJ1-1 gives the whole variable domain SAVISQKPSRDICQRGTSLTIQCQVDSQVTMMFWYRQQPGQSLTLIATANQGSEATYESGFVIDKFPISRPNLTFSTLTVSNMSPEDSSIYLCSVELNTEAFFGQGTRLTVV.

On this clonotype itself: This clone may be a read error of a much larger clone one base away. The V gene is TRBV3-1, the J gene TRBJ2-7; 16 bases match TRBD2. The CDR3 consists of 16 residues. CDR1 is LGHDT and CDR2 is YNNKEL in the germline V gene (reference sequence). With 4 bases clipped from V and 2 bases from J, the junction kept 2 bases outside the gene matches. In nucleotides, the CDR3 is TGTGCCAGCAGCCGAGGGACTAGCGGGAGGGCCTACGAGCAGTACTTC. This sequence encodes CASSRGTSGRAYEQYF.